This T cell receptor (beta chain) appears in the sequencing data of a study of T cell changes during pregnancy in multiple sclerosis. TCRdb's table, derived via immunoSEQ multiplex PCR, lists solely in-frame clones and lacks some. Seen here are fewer than 70,000 clones, 80% to 95% observed once, and the top ten hold 2.5% to 3.5%. Germline CDR1 is SGHRS and CDR2 is YFSETQ. The CDR3 length is 14 residues. Unmatched junction bases numbered 2, after V lost 7 bases and J lost 2 bases. This clonotype was obtained from a female donor in good health, enrolled as a control in a pregnancy study. Material: peripheral blood, obtained in the second trimester of pregnancy. The rearrangement uses TRBV5-1 and TRBJ2-5; TRBD2 matches 13 bases. For the CDR3, the DNA is TGCGCCAGCCAACTAGCGGGGGGGCAAGAGACCCAGTACTTC. It specifies CASQLAGGQETQYF.